The entry that follows covers one TCR beta chain sequence. The data stem from a study of blood T cells in healthy people across ages. The authors ran a second PCR of 7 to 11 cycles using a sample-barcoded 5' primer and a J-beta primer mix. One entry per CDR3 protein, called by TCRdb with MiXCR from the 5' RACE reads. The sample lists hundreds of thousands of distinct CDR3 sequences, approximately 52% occurring once. CDR1 DFQATT and CDR2 SNEGSKA come from the germline V gene (reference sequence). CDR3 length equals 14 residues. The origin of this receptor is an elderly woman in good health. The sequencing sample was made of blood. V is TRBV20-1 and J is TRBJ2-7, with 9 bases matching TRBD2. The DNA matches TRBJ2-5 better at its end, which makes the J call doubtful. The CDR3 here is CSTKPLAGLETQYF. The CDR3 bases are TGCAGTACCAAACCCCTAGCGGGGTTAGAGACCCAGTACTTC.